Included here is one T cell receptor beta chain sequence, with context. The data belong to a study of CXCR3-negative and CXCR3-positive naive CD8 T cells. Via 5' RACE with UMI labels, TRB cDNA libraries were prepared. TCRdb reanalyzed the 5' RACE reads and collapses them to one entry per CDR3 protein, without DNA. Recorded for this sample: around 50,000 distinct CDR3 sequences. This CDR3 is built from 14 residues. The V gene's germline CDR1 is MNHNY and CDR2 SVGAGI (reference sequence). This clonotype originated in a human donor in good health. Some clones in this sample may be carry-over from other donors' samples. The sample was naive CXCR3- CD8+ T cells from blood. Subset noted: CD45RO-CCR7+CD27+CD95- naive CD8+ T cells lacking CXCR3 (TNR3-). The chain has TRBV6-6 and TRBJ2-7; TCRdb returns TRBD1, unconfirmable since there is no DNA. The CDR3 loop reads CASSYAQGAYEQYF.